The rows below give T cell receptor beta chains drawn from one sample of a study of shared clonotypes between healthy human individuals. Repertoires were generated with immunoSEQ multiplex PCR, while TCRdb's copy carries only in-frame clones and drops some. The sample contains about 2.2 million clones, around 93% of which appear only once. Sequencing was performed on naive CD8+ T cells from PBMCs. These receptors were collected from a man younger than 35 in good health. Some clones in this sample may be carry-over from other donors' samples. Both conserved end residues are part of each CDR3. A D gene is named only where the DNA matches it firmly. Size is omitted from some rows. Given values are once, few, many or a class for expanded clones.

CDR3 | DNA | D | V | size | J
CASSLESVYNEQFF | TGTGCCAGCAGTTTGGAAAGCGTATACAATGAGCAGTTCTTC | - | TRBV28 | - | TRBJ2-1
CASSGLAGHEQFF | TGTGCCAGCAGCGGACTAGCGGGCCATGAGCAGTTCTTC | TRBD2 | TRBV5-4 | - | TRBJ2-1
CASSQARGNYEQYF | TGCGCCAGCAGCCAAGCTAGGGGAAACTACGAGCAGTACTTC | - | TRBV4-1 | - | TRBJ2-7
CASRFLFLPEQYF | TGTGCCAGCAGATTTCTTTTTCTGCCAGAGCAGTACTTC | - | TRBV7-2 | - | TRBJ2-7
CASRPSLGSLAEQYF | TGTGCCAGCAGGCCTTCGTTGGGCTCTTTGGCGGAGCAGTACTTC | - | TRBV27 | - | TRBJ2-7
CASSYTGGAETQYF | TGTGCCAGCAGCTATACAGGGGGTGCGGAGACCCAGTACTTC | TRBD1 | TRBV28 | - | TRBJ2-5
CASSRETDTQYF | TGTGCCAGCAGCCGGGAGACAGATACGCAGTATTTT | - | TRBV7-2 | - | TRBJ2-3
CASSPPGTNYGYTF | TGTGCCAGCTCACCCCCAGGGACCAACTATGGCTACACCTTC | - | TRBV18 | - | TRBJ1-2
CASSPPQGIKTQYF | TGTGCCAGCAGCCCCCCACAAGGGATAAAGACCCAGTACTTC | - | TRBV9 | - | TRBJ2-5
CASSPRGDTEAFF | TGCGCCAGCAGCCCCAGGGGTGACACTGAAGCTTTCTTT | - | TRBV5-1 | - | TRBJ1-1
CSVPGHISGANVLTF | TGCAGCGTTCCGGGACACATCTCTGGGGCCAACGTCCTGACTTTC | - | TRBV29-1 | - | TRBJ2-6
CASSQARDPSYEQYF | TGTGCCAGCAGCCAAGCCCGGGACCCCTCCTACGAGCAGTACTTC | - | TRBV14 | - | TRBJ2-7
CASSLEAEQYF | TGTGCCAGCAGCTTAGAAGCCGAGCAGTACTTC | - | TRBV7-8 | - | TRBJ2-7
CASSLGLAGSYNEQFF | TGTGCCAGCAGCTTGGGGCTAGCGGGCTCCTACAATGAGCAGTTCTTC | TRBD2 | TRBV5-6 | - | TRBJ2-1
CASSLSPGAGANVLTF | TGTGCCAGCAGTTTATCGCCGGGTGCCGGGGCCAACGTCCTGACTTTC | - | TRBV27 | once | TRBJ2-6
CASSLFRAQETQYF | TGTGCCAGCAGTTTATTCAGGGCCCAAGAGACCCAGTACTTC | - | TRBV28 | - | TRBJ2-5
CASSVAGPAYEQYF | TGTGCCAGCAGTGTCGCGGGGCCCGCCTACGAGCAGTACTTC | - | TRBV28 | - | TRBJ2-7
CASRKTLAGGSYEQYF | TGTGCCAGCAGGAAGACTCTAGCGGGAGGGAGCTACGAGCAGTACTTC | TRBD2 | TRBV27 | - | TRBJ2-7
CAGRGLDYGYTF | TGTGCCGGGCGCGGGCTTGACTATGGCTACACCTTC | - | TRBV28 | - | TRBJ1-2
CASSPRTGVDGEAFF | TGTGCCAGCAGTCCCCGGACAGGGGTGGATGGTGAAGCTTTCTTT | TRBD1 | TRBV27 | - | TRBJ1-1
CASSQAPGQGNQPQHF | TGCGCCAGCAGCCAAGCCCCGGGACAGGGGAATCAGCCCCAGCATTTT | TRBD1 | TRBV4-1 | - | TRBJ1-5
CASSPGVYNEAFF | TGTGCCAGCAGTCCGGGGGTTTATAATGAAGCTTTCTTT | - | TRBV6-5 | - | TRBJ1-1
CATSRGDQGSSEKLFF | TGTGCCACCAGCAGGGGGGACCAGGGTTCTAGCGAAAAACTGTTTTTT | - | TRBV15 | - | TRBJ1-4
CASSLRAGTGTYEQYF | TGTGCCAGCAGTTTAAGGGCCGGGACAGGGACCTACGAGCAGTACTTC | TRBD1 | TRBV27 | many | TRBJ2-7
CASSFGTAGEQYF | TGTGCCAGCAGCTTCGGGACAGCTGGTGAGCAGTACTTC | TRBD1 | TRBV7-9 | - | TRBJ2-7
CSVDGLAGATYQETQYF | TGCAGCGTCGACGGGCTAGCGGGAGCCACGTACCAAGAGACCCAGTACTTC | TRBD2 | TRBV29-1 | - | TRBJ2-5
CASTTSGRSAWETQYF | TGTGCCAGCACGACTAGCGGGAGGTCTGCGTGGGAGACCCAGTACTTC | TRBD2 | TRBV7-9 | - | TRBJ2-5
CASRSPGDYNEQFF | TGTGCAAGTCGCTCCCCCGGGGATTACAATGAGCAGTTCTTC | - | TRBV12-2 | - | TRBJ2-1
CASSLEGPPAYNEQFF | TGCGCCAGCAGCTTAGAGGGACCGCCGGCCTACAATGAGCAGTTCTTC | - | TRBV5-1 | - | TRBJ2-1
CASSYLAVPSTGELFF | TGTGCCAGCAGTTACCTAGCGGTCCCTTCCACCGGGGAGCTGTTTTTT | TRBD2 | TRBV6-5 | - | TRBJ2-2
CASRLAGAGEQFF | TGTGCCAGCAGGCTAGCGGGAGCTGGTGAGCAGTTCTTC | TRBD2 | TRBV28 | - | TRBJ2-1
CASSLGPRDYGYTF | TGTGCCAGCAGCTTAGGTCCAAGGGACTATGGCTACACCTTC | - | TRBV7-8 | - | TRBJ1-2
CASGTGAAYEQYF | TGTGCCAGTGGAACAGGGGCCGCCTACGAGCAGTACTTC | TRBD1 | TRBV19 | - | TRBJ2-7
CASSARDGSYEQYF | TGTGCCAGCAGCGCGAGGGACGGCTCCTACGAGCAGTACTTC | - | TRBV5-4 | - | TRBJ2-7
CASSPGTGGTGELFF | TGTGCCAGCAGCCCAGGGACAGGGGGGACCGGGGAGCTGTTTTTT | TRBD1 | TRBV28 | once | TRBJ2-2
CASSEARTVNTGELFF | TGTGCCAGCAGTGAAGCCCGGACAGTAAACACCGGGGAGCTGTTTTTT | - | TRBV2 | once | TRBJ2-2
CASSTHRGQEQFF | TGTGCCAGCAGCACCCACAGGGGACAGGAGCAGTTCTTC | TRBD1 | TRBV13 | - | TRBJ2-1
CASSLAGMNEQFF | TGTGCCAGCAGCCTAGCGGGAATGAATGAGCAGTTCTTC | TRBD2 | TRBV7-3 | - | TRBJ2-1
CASSSRDSTYEQYF | TGTGCCAGCAGTAGCCGGGACAGCACCTACGAGCAGTACTTC | TRBD1 | TRBV28 | once | TRBJ2-7
CASSVSGQRNQPQHF | TGTGCCAGCAGCGTATCAGGGCAGAGAAATCAGCCCCAGCATTTT | - | TRBV9 | - | TRBJ1-5
CASSWGEGSYEQYF | TGTGCCAGCAGTTGGGGGGAGGGGTCCTACGAGCAGTACTTC | TRBD2 | TRBV6-5 | - | TRBJ2-7
CASSQQMNTEAFF | TGCGCCAGCAGCCAACAAATGAACACTGAAGCTTTCTTT | - | TRBV4-3 | - | TRBJ1-1
CASSSSGHPVSGGYTF | TGTGCCAGCAGCTCCTCCGGACATCCAGTGAGTGGTGGCTACACCTTC | - | TRBV7-9 | - | TRBJ1-2
CASIRLNKNTEAFF | TGTGCCAGCATAAGACTTAATAAGAACACTGAAGCTTTCTTT | - | TRBV5-8 | - | TRBJ1-1
CASTFSGATGELFF | TGTGCCAGCACCTTTTCAGGGGCCACCGGGGAGCTGTTTTTT | - | TRBV11-3 | - | TRBJ2-2
CAISAQIPLAGVNEQFF | TGTGCCATCAGTGCCCAAATTCCTTTAGCGGGAGTAAATGAGCAGTTCTTC | TRBD2 | TRBV10-3 | - | TRBJ2-1
CASSLYGGGETQYF | TGTGCCAGCAGTTTATATGGGGGAGGAGAGACCCAGTACTTC | - | TRBV27 | - | TRBJ2-5
CASSLRGGELFF | TGTGCCAGCAGCCTACGGGGCGGGGAGCTGTTTTTT | - | TRBV4-2 | - | TRBJ2-2
CAISEWRSQETQYF | TGTGCCATCAGTGAGTGGCGGAGCCAAGAGACCCAGTACTTC | - | TRBV10-3 | - | TRBJ2-5
CSVEAGNWNEQFF | TGCAGCGTTGAGGCAGGAAATTGGAATGAGCAGTTCTTC | - | TRBV29-1 | - | TRBJ2-1
CASSSGADSHGYTF | TGTGCCAGCAGCTCTGGGGCAGACTCACATGGCTACACCTTC | - | TRBV9 | once | TRBJ1-2
CASSIRANSYEQYF | TGTGCCAGTAGTATCAGGGCTAACTCCTACGAGCAGTACTTC | - | TRBV19 | - | TRBJ2-7
CASSLSLLSKEYF | TGTGCCAGCAGTTTAAGTTTATTGTCAAAGGAGTACTTC | - | TRBV27 | - | TRBJ2-7
CASSLRGHGYTF | TGTGCCAGCAGTTTAAGGGGACATGGCTACACCTTC | - | TRBV27 | - | TRBJ1-2
CASSFPGLLEQYF | TGTGCCAGCAGCTTCCCCGGACTACTCGAGCAGTACTTC | - | TRBV13 | - | TRBJ2-7
CASSVGGGTQPQHF | TGTGCCAGCAGCGTAGGGGGCGGTACTCAGCCCCAGCATTTT | - | TRBV9 | few | TRBJ1-5